This TCR beta chain comes out of a study of T cell changes during pregnancy in multiple sclerosis. The data were produced by immunoSEQ multiplex PCR, yet TCRdb's version contains in-frame clones alone and is incomplete. The data contain about 76,000 clones, around 90% of them seen just once; the ten biggest clones take up 3% to 4.5%. CDR3 size: 14 residues. The V gene's germline CDR1 is LNHDA and CDR2 SQIVND (reference sequence). J was trimmed by 2 bases and V by 3 bases; bases with no gene match: 1. This clonotype was obtained from a female donor in good health, enrolled as a control in a pregnancy study. The chain combines TRBV19 with TRBJ1-2; 9 bases are a match to TRBD1. The source was peripheral blood, collected after pregnancy. The CDR3 bases are TGTGCCAGTAGTATGGGGACAGGGAACTATGGCTACACCTTC. Amino acids: CASSMGTGNYGYTF.